The present TCR beta chain was sequenced within a study of ipilimumab plus nivolumab after autologous stem cell transplantation. Clones were read by immunoSEQ multiplex PCR, and TCRdb kept only the in-frame ones, dropping some. The sample holds over 8,500 clones, about two thirds seen once. This material consisted of PBMCs, taken in a trial of ipilimumab plus nivolumab as post-transplant consolidation. The TCR comes from a female donor with multiple myeloma.

In DNA form, the CDR3 reads TGTGCCAGTAGTATGGGGCCGGGCTATGGCTACACCTTC. Its protein is CASSMGPGYGYTF. The V and J genes are TRBV19 and TRBJ1-2; D may be TRBD1 (5 bases). The length of the CDR3 is 13 residues. V lost 3 bases and J lost 4, with 9 bases in between. Germline-derived CDR1 and CDR2 are LNHDA and SQIVND (reference sequence).